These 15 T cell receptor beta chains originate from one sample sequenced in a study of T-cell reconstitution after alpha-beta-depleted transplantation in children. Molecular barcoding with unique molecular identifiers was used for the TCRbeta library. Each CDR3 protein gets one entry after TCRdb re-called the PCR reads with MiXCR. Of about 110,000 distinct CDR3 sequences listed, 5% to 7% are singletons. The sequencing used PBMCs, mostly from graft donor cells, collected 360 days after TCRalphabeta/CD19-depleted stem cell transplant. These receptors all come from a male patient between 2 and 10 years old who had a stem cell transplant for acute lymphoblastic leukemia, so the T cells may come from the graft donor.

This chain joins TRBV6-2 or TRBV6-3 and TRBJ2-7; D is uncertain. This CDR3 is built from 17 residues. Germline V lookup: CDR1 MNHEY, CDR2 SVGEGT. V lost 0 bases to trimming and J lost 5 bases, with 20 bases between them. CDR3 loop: CASSYSNWGSSFHEQYF. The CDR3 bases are TGTGCCAGCAGTTACTCGAACTGGGGATCATCCTTTCACGAGCAGTACTTC.

This CDR3 is CASSESGSDSNQPQHF. In DNA, the CDR3 is TGCGCCAGCAGTGAATCGGGGTCCGATAGCAATCAGCCCCAGCATTTT. The chain links TRBV10-2 to TRBJ1-5, with D unclear. V was pared by 3 bases and J by 0 bases, with 12 bases between. The CDR3 contains 16 residues. Per germline, CDR1 WSHSY and CDR2 SAAADI.

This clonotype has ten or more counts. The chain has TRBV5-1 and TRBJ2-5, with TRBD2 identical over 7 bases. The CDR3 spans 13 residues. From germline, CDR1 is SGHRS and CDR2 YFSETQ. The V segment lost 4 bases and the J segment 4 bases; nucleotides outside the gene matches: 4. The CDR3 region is CASSPPGGETQYF. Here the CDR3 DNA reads TGCGCCAGCAGCCCTCCGGGGGGAGAGACCCAGTACTTC.

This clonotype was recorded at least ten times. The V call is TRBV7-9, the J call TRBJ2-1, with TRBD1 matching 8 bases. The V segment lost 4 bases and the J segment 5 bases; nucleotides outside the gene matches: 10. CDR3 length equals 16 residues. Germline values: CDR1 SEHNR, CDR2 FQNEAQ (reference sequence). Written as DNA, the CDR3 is TGTGCCAGCAGCTCTAGAGGACAGGGAAAAGACAATGAGCAGTTCTTC. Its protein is CASSSRGQGKDNEQFF.

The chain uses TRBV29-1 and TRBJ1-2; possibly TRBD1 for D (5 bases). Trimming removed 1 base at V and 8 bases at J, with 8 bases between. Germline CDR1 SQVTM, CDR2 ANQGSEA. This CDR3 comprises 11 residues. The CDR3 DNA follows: TGCAGCGTTGAAGGGGGCGGGGGCTACACCTTC. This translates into CSVEGGGGYTF. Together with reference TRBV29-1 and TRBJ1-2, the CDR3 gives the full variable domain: SAVISQKPSRDICQRGTSLTIQCQVDSQVTMMFWYRQQPGQSLTLIATANQGSEATYESGFVIDKFPISRPNLTFSTLTVSNMSPEDSSIYLCSVEGGGGYTFGSGTRLTVV.

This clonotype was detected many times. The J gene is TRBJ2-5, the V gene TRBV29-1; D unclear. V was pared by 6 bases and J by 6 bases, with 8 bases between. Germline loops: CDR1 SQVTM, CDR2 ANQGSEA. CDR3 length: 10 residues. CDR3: CSVLRKTQYF. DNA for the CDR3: TGCAGCGTCCTCAGGAAGACCCAGTACTTC.

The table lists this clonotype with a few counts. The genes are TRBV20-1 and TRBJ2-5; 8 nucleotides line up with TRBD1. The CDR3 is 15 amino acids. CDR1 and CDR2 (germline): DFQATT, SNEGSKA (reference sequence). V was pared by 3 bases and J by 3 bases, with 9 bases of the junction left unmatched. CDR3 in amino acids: CSASLFDRGEETQYF. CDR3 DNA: TGCAGTGCTAGCCTTTTTGACAGGGGTGAAGAGACCCAGTACTTC.

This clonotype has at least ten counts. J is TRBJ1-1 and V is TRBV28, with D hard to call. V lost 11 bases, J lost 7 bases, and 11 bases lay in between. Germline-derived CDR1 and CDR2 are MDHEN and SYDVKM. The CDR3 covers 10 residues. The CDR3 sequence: CARDLFEAFF. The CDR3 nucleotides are TGTGCCCGAGATCTTTTTGAAGCTTTCTTT.

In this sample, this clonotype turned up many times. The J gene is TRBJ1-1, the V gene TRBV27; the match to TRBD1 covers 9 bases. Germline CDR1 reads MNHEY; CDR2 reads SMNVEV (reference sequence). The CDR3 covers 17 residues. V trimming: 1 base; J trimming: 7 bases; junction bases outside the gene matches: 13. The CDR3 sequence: CASSLLGTGNFWGEAFF. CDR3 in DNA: TGTGCCAGCAGTTTATTGGGGACAGGGAATTTTTGGGGTGAAGCTTTCTTT.

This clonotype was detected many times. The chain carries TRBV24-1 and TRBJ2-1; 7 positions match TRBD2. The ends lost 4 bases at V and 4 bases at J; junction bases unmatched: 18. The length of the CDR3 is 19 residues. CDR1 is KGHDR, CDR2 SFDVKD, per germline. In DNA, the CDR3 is TGTGCCACCAGTGAAGTTGTGGTAGCGGGCCTAGGTGGATACAATGAGCAGTTCTTC. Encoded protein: CATSEVVVAGLGGYNEQFF.

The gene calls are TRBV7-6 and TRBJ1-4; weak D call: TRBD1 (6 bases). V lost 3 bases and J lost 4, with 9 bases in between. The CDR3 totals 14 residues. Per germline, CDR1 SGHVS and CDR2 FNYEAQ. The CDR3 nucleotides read TGTGCCAGCAGCTTGACAGGTTATAATGAAAAACTGTTTTTT. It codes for CASSLTGYNEKLFF.

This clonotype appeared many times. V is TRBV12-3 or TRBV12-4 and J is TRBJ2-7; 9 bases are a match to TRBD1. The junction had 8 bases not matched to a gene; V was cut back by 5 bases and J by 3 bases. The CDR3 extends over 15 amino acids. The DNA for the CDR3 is TGTGCCAGCAGTCCGATAGACAGGGGGATCTACGAGCAGTACTTC. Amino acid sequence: CASSPIDRGIYEQYF.

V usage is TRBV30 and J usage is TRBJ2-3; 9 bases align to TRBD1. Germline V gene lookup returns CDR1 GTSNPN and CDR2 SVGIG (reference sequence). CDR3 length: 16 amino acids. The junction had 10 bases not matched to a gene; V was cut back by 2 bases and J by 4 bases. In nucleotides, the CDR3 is TGTGCCTGGAGTAGGGGGGACAGGGTGATCCCAGATACGCAGTATTTT. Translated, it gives CAWSRGDRVIPDTQYF.

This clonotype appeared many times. CDR3 loop: CASSFTGEETGELFF. CDR3 coding DNA: TGTGCCAGCAGCTTTACAGGGGAGGAAACCGGGGAGCTGTTTTTT. The rearrangement links TRBV6-5 to TRBJ2-2; perhaps TRBD1 as D (7 bases). V gave up 6 bases and J gave up 5 bases, with 16 bases separating them. The CDR3 is 15 residues long. Per germline, CDR1 MNHEY and CDR2 SVGAGI.

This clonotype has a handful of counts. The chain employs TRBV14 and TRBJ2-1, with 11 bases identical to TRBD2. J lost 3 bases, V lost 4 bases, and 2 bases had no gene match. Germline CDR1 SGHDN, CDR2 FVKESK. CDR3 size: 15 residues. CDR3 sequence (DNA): TGTGCCAGCAGCCGCGGGACTAGCGGCTACAATGAGCAGTTCTTC. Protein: CASSRGTSGYNEQFF. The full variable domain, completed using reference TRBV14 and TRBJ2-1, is EAGVTQFPSHSVIEKGQTVTLRCDPISGHDNLYWYRRVMGKEIKFLLHFVKESKQDESGMPNNRFLAERTGGTYSTLKVQPAELEDSGVYFCASSRGTSGYNEQFFGPGTRLTVL.